The entry that follows covers one T cell receptor (beta chain) sequence. Its antigen is currently unknown. The record originates from a study of cytomegalovirus exposure and HLA in healthy donors. Across the study: Across more than 350 genotyped donors, about 86% landed in the Caucasian-associated ancestry cluster. The study's findings and limits: In vitro, a few CMV-associated chains proved specific for CMV antigens.

The CDR3 is made up of 15 amino acids. Germline CDR1 and CDR2: SGHNT and YYREEE (reference sequence). The PCR employed 60 Vbeta primers together with 13 Jbeta primers. The repertoire was sequenced with immunoSEQ multiplex PCR; TCRdb's copy has only in-frame clones and lacks some. The sample lists about 140,000 clones, more than 75% occurring once. The sequence came from a man under 40 in good health and CMV-seronegative. The sequencing sample was made of PBMCs. This sequence joins TRBV5-4 and TRBJ2-5; 10 positions agree with TRBD2. The tail of the sequence fits TRBJ2-7 better, so the J call may be wrong. The CDR3 loop is CASSLPSGRATEQYF. DNA of the CDR3: TGTGCCAGCAGCTTGCCAAGCGGGAGGGCCACCGAGCAGTACTTC.